This T cell receptor beta chain was profiled in a study of T cells in Graves' hyperthyroidism and ophthalmopathy. Trimming removed 7 bases from V and 8 bases from J; junction bases left unmatched: 8. The CDR3 contains 15 residues. RNA transcripts served as the template for amplifying TCR beta CDR3 regions. The HTBI primer set drove a first-round RT-PCR of the TCR CDR3. TCRdb reprocessed the multiplex PCR reads with MiXCR, giving one entry per CDR3 protein. This table holds about 620,000 distinct CDR3 sequences, about 16% found once. This clonotype has ten or more counts. The sample taken for sequencing was blood. This clonotype was sampled from a young woman with Graves' hyperthyroidism. The chain carries TRBV12-3 or TRBV12-4 and TRBJ1-4, with TRBD1 identical over 12 bases. CDR3 in DNA: TGTGCCAGCAACCTAGGGGACAGGGGGCGAGAAAAACTGTTTTTT. Translating gives CASNLGDRGREKLFF.